The rows below give T cell receptor beta chains drawn from one sample of a study of T cell repertoires in cytomegalovirus infection. Each CDR3 protein is one row after TCRdb ran MiXCR on the reads. Of just under 300,000 distinct CDR3 sequences listed, 9.6% are singletons. Sample: PBMCs. These receptors all come from a human donor in good health (CMV status not recorded). Some clones in this sample may be carry-over from other donors' samples. Both conserved end residues are part of each CDR3. Each record gives: V gene, J gene, CDR3 protein.

TRBV29-1	TRBJ2-1	CSVEDRRDEQFF
TRBV7-6	TRBJ2-3	CASSMGRLTDTQYF
TRBV18	TRBJ1-1	CASSPEDRLMNTEAFF
TRBV7-2	TRBJ2-1	CASSLGLAGGLSSYNEQFF
TRBV4-1	TRBJ2-1	CASSQDIQFYNEQFF
TRBV29-1	TRBJ2-1	CSVEGQGGSYNEQFF
TRBV25-1	TRBJ1-4	CASTEGNEKLFF
TRBV6-5	TRBJ1-1	CASSYSKKNEAFF
TRBV14	TRBJ2-7	CASSQVGSSYEQYF
TRBV28	TRBJ2-3	CASSLDRRRTDTQYF
TRBV28	TRBJ2-1	CASSPRSEQFF
TRBV20-1	TRBJ2-7	CSARDLNDTGLAVYEQYF
TRBV7-9	TRBJ2-1	CASSLSPSGANNEQFF
TRBV20-1	TRBJ2-4	CSARDPLTGTAQNIQYF
TRBV20-1	TRBJ2-5	CSARGAKPQETQYF
TRBV7-2	TRBJ2-3	CASSLGVQTLGDTQYF
TRBV20-1	TRBJ2-1	CSARDFRRGGQGSYNEQFF
TRBV15	TRBJ2-5	CATSRDKVQETQYF
TRBV14	TRBJ2-1	CASSQENRDFYNEQFF
TRBV20-1	TRBJ2-3	CSARTSGGGISTDTQYF